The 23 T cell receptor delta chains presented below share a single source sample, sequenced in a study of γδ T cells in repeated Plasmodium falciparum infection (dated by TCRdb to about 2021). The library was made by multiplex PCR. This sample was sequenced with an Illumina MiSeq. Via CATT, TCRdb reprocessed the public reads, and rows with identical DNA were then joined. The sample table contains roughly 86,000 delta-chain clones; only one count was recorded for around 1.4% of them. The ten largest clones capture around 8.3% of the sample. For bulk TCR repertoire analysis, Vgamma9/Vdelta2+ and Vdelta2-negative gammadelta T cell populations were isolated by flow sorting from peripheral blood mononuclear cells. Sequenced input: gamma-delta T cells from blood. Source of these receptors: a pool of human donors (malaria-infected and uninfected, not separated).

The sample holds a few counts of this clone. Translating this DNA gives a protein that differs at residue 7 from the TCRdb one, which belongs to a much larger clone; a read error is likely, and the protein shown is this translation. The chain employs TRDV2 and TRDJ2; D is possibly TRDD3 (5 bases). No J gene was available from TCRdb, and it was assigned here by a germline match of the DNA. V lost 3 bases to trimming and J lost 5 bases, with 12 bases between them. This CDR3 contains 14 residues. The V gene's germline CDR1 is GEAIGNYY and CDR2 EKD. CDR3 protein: CACDLLVVTAQLFF. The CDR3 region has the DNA TGTGCCTGTGACTTACTGGTGGTTACAGCACAACTCTTCTTT.

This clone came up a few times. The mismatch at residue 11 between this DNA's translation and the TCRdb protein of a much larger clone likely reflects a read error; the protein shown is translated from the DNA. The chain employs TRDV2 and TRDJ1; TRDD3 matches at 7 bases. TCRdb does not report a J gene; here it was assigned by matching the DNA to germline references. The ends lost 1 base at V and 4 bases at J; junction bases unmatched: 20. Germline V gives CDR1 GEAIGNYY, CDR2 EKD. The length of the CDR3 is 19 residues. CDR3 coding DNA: TGTGCCTGTGACACACTCCGAGTACTGGGGAATACTTCTGGCGATAAACTCATCTTT. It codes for CACDTLRVLGNTSGDKLIF.

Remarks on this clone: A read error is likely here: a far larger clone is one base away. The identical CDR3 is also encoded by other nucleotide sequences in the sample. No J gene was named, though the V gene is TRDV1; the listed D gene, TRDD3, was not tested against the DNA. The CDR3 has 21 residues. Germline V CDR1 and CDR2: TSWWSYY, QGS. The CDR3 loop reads CALGERRYWGSVTLYTDKLIF. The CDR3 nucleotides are TGTGCTCTTGGGGAACGCCGGTACTGGGGATCCGTTACGTTGTACACCGATAAGCTCATCTTT.

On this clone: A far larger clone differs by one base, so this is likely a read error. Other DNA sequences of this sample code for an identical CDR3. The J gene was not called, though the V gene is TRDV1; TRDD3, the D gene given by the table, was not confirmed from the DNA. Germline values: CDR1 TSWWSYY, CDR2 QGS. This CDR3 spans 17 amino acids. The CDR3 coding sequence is TGTGCTCTTGGGGAACGTACGTTAGGATTCCCCACCGATAAACCCATCTTT. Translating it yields CALGERTLGFPTDKPIF.

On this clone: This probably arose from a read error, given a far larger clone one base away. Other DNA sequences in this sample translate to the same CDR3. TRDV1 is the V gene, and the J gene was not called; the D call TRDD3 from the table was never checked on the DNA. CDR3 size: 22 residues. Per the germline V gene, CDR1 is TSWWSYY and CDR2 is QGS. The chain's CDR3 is CALGEPMGHPTGGRLYTDKLIF. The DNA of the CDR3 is TGTGCTCTTGGGGAACCTATGGGCCATCCTACTGGGGGACGTCTGTACACCGATAAACTCATCTTC.

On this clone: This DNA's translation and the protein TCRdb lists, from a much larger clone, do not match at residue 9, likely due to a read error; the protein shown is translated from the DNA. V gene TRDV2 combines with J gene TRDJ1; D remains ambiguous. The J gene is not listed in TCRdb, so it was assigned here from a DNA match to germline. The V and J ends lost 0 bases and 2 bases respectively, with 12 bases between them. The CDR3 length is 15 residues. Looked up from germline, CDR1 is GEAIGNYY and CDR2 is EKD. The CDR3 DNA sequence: TGTGCCTGTGACACCGTGGTACCCGAAACCGATAAACTCATCTTT. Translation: CACDTVVPETDKLIF.

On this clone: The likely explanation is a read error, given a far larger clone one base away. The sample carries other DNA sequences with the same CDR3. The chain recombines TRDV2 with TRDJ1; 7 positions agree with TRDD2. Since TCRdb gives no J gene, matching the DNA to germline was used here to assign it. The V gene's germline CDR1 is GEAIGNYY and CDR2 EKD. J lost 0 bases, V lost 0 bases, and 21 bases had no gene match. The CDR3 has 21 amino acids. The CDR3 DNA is TGTGCCTGTGACACCGGAAGCCCATTCCTACGTCCTTTCTCGGACACCGATAAACTCATCTTT. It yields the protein CACDTGSPFLRPFSDTDKLIF.

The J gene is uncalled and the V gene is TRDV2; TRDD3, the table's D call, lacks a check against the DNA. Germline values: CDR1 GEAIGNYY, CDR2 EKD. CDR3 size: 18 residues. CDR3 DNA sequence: TGTGCCTGTGACACCGGCTACTGGGGGATACCTTACACCGATAAACTCACCTTT. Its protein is CACDTGYWGIPYTDKLTF.

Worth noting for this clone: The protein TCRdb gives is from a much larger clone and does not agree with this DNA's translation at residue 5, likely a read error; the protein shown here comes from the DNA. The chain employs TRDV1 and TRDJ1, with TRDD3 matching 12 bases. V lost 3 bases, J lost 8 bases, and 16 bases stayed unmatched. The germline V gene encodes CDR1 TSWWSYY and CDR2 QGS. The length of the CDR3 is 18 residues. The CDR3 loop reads CALGDPHYWGIQREKLIF. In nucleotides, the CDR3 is TGTGCTCTTGGGGACCCTCATTACTGGGGGATACAAAGGGAGAAACTCATCTTT.

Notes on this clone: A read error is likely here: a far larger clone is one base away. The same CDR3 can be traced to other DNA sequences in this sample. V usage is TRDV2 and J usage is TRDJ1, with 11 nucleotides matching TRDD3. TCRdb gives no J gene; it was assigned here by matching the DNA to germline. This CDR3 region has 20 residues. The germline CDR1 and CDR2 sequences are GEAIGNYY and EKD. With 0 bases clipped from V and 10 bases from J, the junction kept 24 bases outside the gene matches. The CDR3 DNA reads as TGTGCCTGTGACACCGTATGGCGCGGGGAAATGGGGGATACGGGGCCTGGACTCATCTTT. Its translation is CACDTVWRGEMGDTGPGLIF.

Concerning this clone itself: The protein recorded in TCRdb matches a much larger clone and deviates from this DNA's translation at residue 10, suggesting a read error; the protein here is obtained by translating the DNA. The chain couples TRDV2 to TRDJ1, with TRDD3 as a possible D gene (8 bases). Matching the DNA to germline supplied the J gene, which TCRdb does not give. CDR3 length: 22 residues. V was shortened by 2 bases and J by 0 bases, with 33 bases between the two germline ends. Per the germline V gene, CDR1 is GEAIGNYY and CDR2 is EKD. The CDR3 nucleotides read TGTGCCTGTGACAGCCTTCCTGGCGACCGGGGGATAAAGAAAACAAACACCGATAAACTCATCTTT. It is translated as CACDSLPGDRGIKKTNTDKLIF.

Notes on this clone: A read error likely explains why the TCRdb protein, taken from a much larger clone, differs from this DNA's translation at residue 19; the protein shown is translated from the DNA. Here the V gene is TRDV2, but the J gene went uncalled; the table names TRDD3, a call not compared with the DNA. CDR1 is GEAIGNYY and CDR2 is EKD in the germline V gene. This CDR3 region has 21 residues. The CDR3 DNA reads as TGTGCCTGTGACACCGCAAGCCCCTTGGGGGATACGAGCTCGTGCACCGATAAACCCATCTTT. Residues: CACDTASPLGDTSSCTDKPIF.

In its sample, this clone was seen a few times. In nucleotides, the CDR3 is TGTGCTCTTGGGGTGTCCTATCGGGATACGACCCTTACACTCATCTTT. Translated, it gives CALGVSYRDTTLTLIF. This rearrangement joins TRDV1 to TRDJ1; 8 bases match TRDD3. The CDR3 runs 16 residues. CDR1 is TSWWSYY, CDR2 QGS, per germline. The J segment lost 10 bases and the V segment lost 4 bases, leaving 17 bases of the junction unmatched.

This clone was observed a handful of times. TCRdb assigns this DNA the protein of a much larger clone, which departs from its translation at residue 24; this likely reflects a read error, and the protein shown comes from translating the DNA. The CDR3 region has the DNA TGTGCTCTTGGGGAAAGCACGGGCTTTTTCCCTACCCTCGACTGGGGGATACTTGGACACACCGATAAACCCATCTTT. Amino acid sequence: CALGESTGFFPTLDWGILGHTDKPIF. No J gene call was made, and the V gene is TRDV1; the table's D call, TRDD3, was not checked against the DNA. The CDR3 is 26 residues long. Germline CDR1 is TSWWSYY and CDR2 is QGS.

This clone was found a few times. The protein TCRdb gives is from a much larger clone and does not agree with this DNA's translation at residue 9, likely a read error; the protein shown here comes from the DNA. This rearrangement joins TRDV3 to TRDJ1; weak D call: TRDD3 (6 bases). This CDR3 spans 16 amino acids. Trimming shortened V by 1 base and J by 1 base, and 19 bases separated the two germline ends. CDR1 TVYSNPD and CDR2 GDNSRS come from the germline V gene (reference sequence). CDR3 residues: CAFKPQYWEITDKLIF. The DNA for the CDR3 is TGTGCCTTTAAACCCCAGTACTGGGAGATCACCGATAAACTCATCTTT.

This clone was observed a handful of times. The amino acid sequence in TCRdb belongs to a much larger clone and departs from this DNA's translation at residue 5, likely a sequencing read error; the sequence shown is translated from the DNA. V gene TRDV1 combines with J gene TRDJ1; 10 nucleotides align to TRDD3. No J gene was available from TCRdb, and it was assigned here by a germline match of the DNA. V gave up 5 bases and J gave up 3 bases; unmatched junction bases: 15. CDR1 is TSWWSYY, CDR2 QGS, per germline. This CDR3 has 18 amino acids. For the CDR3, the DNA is TGTGCTCTTGGGAGTTCGTTCCACGGGGGATACGGGGCCGATAAACTCATCTTT. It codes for CALGSSFHGGYGADKLIF.

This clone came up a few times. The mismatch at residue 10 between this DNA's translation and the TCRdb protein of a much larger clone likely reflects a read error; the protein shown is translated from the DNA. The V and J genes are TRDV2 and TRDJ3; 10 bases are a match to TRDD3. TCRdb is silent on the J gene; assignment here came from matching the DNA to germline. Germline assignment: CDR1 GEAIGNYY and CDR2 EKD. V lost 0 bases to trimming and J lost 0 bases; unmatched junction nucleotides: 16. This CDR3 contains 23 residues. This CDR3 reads CACDTGHWGMWNMSSWDTRQMFF. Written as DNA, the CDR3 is TGTGCCTGTGACACCGGCCACTGGGGGATGTGGAACATGAGCTCCTGGGACACCCGACAGATGTTTTTC.

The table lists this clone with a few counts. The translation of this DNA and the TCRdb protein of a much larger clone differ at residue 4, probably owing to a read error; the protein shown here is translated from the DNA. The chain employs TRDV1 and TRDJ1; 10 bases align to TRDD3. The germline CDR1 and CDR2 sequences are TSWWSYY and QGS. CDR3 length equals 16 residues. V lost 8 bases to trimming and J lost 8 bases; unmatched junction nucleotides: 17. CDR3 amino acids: CALRIRTGGLSAKLIF. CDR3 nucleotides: TGTGCTCTTAGGATCCGAACTGGGGGATTATCCGCCAAACTCATCTTT.

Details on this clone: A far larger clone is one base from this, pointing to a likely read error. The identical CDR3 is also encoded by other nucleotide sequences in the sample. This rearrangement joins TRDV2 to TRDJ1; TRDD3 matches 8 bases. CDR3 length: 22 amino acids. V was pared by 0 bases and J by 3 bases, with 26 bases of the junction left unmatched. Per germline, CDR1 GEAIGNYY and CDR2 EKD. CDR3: CACDTERVHSRGWGMLADKLIF. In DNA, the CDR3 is TGTGCCTGTGACACCGAGAGAGTACACTCCCGGGGATGGGGGATGCTGGCCGATAAACTCATCTTT.

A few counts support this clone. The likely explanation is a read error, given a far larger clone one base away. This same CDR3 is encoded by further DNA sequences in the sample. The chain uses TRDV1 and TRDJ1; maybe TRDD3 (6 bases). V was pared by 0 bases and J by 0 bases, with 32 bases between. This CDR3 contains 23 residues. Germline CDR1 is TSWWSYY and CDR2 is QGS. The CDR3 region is CALGELPLLSNPWGSHYTDKLIF. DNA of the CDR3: TGTGCTCTTGGGGAACTTCCATTACTTTCGAACCCCTGGGGATCCCATTACACCGATAAACTCATCTTT.

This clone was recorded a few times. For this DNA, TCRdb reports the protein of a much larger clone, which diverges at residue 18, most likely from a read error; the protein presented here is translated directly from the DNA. The DNA for the CDR3 is TGTGCTCTTGGGGAATCTTCTCGGTACTGGGGTCCGCTGTACACCGATAAACCCATCTTT. Its translation: CALGESSRYWGPLYTDKPIF. No call exists for the J gene, whereas the V gene is TRDV1; the table's D call, TRDD3, has no DNA check behind it. CDR3 length equals 20 residues. Germline CDR1 TSWWSYY, CDR2 QGS.

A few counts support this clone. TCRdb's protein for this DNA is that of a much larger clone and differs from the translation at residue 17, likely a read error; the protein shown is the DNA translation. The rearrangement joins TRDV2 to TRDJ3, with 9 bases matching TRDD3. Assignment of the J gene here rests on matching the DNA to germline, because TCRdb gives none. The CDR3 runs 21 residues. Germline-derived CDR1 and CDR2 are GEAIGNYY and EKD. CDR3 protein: CACDTEALLGDRSWDTQQMFF. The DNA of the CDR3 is TGTGCCTGTGACACCGAAGCCCTACTGGGGGACCGCTCCTGGGACACCCAACAGATGTTTTTC.

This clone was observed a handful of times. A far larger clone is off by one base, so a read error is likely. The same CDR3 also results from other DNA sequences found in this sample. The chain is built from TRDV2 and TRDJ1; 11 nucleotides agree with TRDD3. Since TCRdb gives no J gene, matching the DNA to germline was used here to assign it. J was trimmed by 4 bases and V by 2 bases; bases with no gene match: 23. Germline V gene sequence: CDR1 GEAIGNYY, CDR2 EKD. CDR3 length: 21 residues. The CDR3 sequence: CACDNVLLGDKSFAAVDKLIF. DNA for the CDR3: TGTGCCTGTGACAACGTTTTACTGGGGGATAAGTCCTTTGCCGCAGTCGATAAACTCATCTTT.